The 5 T cell receptor beta chains in this list originate from one sample, sequenced in a study of CD8 T cells in Susac syndrome (dated by TCRdb to the late 2010s). Libraries came from the immunoSEQ multiplex PCR assay. RNA was extracted using the RNeasy kit, and about 0.45 to 1 microgram was reverse transcribed with random hexamers. The public reads were reanalyzed by TCRdb: fastp trimming at Q25, MiXCR alignment, in-frame beta chains only. All rows with the same CDR3 protein become a single entry with the most common DNA and genes. This sample holds about 190,000 distinct CDR3 sequences; 85% to 95% were observed only once. The ten top clones hold approximately 0.15% of the sample. What was sequenced was CD8+ T cells from PBMCs. The source is a human donor with Susac syndrome.

V is TRBV4-1 and J is TRBJ1-2; D is unresolved. There are 16 residues in the CDR3. Deletions cut 0 bases from V and 5 bases from J, with 16 bases between. Germline V gene data show CDR1 as MGHRA and CDR2 as YSYEKL. CDR3 sequence reads: CASSQEDAAMGYGYTF. For the CDR3, the DNA is TGCGCCAGCAGCCAAGAGGACGCCGCCATGGGTTATGGCTACACCTTC.

The chain has TRBV24-1 and TRBJ2-2, with a weak D call TRBD1 (5 bases). V shed 4 bases and J shed 4 bases, with 15 bases lying between them. The CDR3 has 16 amino acids. Germline CDR1 KGHDR, CDR2 SFDVKD. The CDR3 sequence: CATSDTPRVGTGELFF. DNA of the CDR3: TGTGCCACCAGTGACACGCCCAGGGTGGGCACCGGGGAGCTGTTTTTT.

V is TRBV20-1 and J is TRBJ1-5; 11 nucleotides match TRBD1. The ends lost 8 bases at V and 3 bases at J; junction bases unmatched: 9. CDR1 DFQATT and CDR2 SNEGSKA come from the germline V gene (reference sequence). The CDR3 covers 15 residues. The DNA for the CDR3 is TGCAGTCTCTGGGACAGGGGGGTTGACAATCAGCCCCAGCATTTT. This translates into CSLWDRGVDNQPQHF.

This rearrangement joins TRBV7-8 to TRBJ2-5; TRBD2 matches at 12 bases. The ends lost 6 bases at V and 0 bases at J; junction bases unmatched: 5. This CDR3 is built from 16 residues. Germline values: CDR1 SGHVS, CDR2 FQNEAQ. DNA for the CDR3: TGTGCCAGCAGTTCTTGGACTAGCGGGAACCAAGAGACCCAGTACTTC. It encodes CASSSWTSGNQETQYF.

In its sample, this clonotype was seen once. This rearrangement joins TRBV12-3 or TRBV12-4 to TRBJ2-2, with TRBD1 as a possible D gene (6 bases). CDR3 length: 14 amino acids. The ends were cut back, 6 bases at V and 4 bases at J, with 12 bases in the middle. The CDR3 coding sequence is TGTGCCAGCAGCAGAGGACAGACCACCGGGGAGCTGTTTTTT. As protein: CASSRGQTTGELFF.